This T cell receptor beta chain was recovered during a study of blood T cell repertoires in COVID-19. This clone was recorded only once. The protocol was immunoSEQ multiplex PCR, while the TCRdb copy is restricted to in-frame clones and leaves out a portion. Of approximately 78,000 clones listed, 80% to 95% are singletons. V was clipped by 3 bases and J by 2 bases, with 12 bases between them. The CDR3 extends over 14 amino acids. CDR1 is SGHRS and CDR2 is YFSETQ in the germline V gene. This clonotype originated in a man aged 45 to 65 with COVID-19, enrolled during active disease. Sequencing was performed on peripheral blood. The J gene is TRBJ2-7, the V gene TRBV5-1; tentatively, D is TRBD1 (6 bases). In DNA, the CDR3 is TGCGCCAGCAGCTGTACGGACAGAGCCTACGAGCAGTACGTC. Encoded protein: CASSCTDRAYEQYV.